The 20 T cell receptor beta chains in this list originate from one sample, sequenced in a study of T cell repertoires in cytomegalovirus infection. MiXCR, applied by TCRdb to the reads, yields one record per CDR3 protein. The sample records around 450,000 distinct CDR3 sequences, roughly 31% being singletons. Specimen: PBMCs. Every receptor here comes from a human donor in good health (CMV status not recorded). Some clones in this sample may be carry-over from other donors' samples.

With respect to this clonotype: Being one base from a much bigger clone, this may be a read error. The chain is built from TRBV7-8 and TRBJ1-1, with 10 bases identical to TRBD1. This CDR3 has 14 amino acids. Germline V gives CDR1 SGHVS, CDR2 FQNEAQ. DNA for the CDR3: TGTGCCAGCAGCCTCAGGGACAGGGGCACTGAAGCTTGCTTT. The encoded protein is CASSLRDRGTEACF.

Notes on this clonotype: The junction shows a germline mismatch at one end, possibly a read error. V is TRBV7-6 and J is TRBJ1-6; D ambiguous. The CDR3 is 18 amino acids. Per germline, CDR1 SGHVS and CDR2 FNYEAQ. The CDR3 DNA reads as TGTGCCAGCAGCTTACACCCGATAAGCAGCTCCTATAATTCCCCCCTCCACTTT. Translation gives CASSLHPISSSYNSPLHF. Combining the CDR3 with reference TRBV7-6 and TRBJ1-6 gives the whole variable domain GAGVSQSPRYKVTKRGQDVALRCDPISGHVSLYWYRQALGQGPEFLTYFNYEAQQDKSGLPNDRFSAERPEGSISTLTIQRTEQRDSAMYRCASSLHPISSSYNSPLHFGNGTRLTVT.

This clonotype was detected only a few times. This chain links TRBV4-1 with TRBJ2-3; D possibly corresponds to TRBD2 (5 bases). V dropped 1 base and J dropped 2 bases, with 19 bases sitting between them. Germline-derived CDR1 and CDR2 are MGHRA and YSYEKL. This CDR3 has 18 residues. The CDR3 nucleotides read TGCGCCAGCAGCCAAGGCCCCTCGGGGTTTGGAATCACAGATACGCAGTATTTT. It yields the protein CASSQGPSGFGITDTQYF.

V and J are TRBV7-7 and TRBJ2-5, with D perhaps matching TRBD2 (5 bases). V was cut by 5 bases and J by 4 bases, with 11 bases left in between. The CDR3 has 13 amino acids. Per the germline V gene, CDR1 is SSHAT and CDR2 is FNYEAQ (reference sequence). In DNA, the CDR3 is TGTGCCAGCAGCCCAACGGCGGGAGAGACCCAGTACTTC. Encoded protein: CASSPTAGETQYF.

Only a few counts were recorded for this clonotype. The rearrangement uses TRBV10-1 and TRBJ2-7; 9 bases agree with TRBD1. The V gene's germline CDR1 is WNHNN and CDR2 SYGVQD (reference sequence). The CDR3 sequence is 15 residues long. V dropped 1 base and J dropped 3; count of bases not matched to a gene: 4. In DNA form, the CDR3 reads TGCGCCAGCAGTGAGTACCGGGACAGGGTCTACGAGCAGTACTTC. Amino acids: CASSEYRDRVYEQYF.

The rearrangement uses TRBV28 and TRBJ2-1; 7 nucleotides align to TRBD2. CDR1 MDHEN and CDR2 SYDVKM come from the germline V gene. V lost 5 bases, J lost 6 bases, and 10 bases stayed unmatched. The CDR3 spans 15 residues. The CDR3 nucleotides are TGTGCCAGCAGTCCTGTCGGGGAGCGGGGCAATGAGCAGTTCTTC. It encodes CASSPVGERGNEQFF.

This clonotype appeared a few times. This chain uses TRBV29-1 with TRBJ1-1, with D possibly matching TRBD1 (5 bases). From germline, CDR1 is SQVTM and CDR2 ANQGSEA. V lost 7 bases and J lost 5, with 11 bases in between. There are 11 residues in the CDR3. The CDR3 loop is CSAGGVTEAFF. CDR3 DNA: TGCAGCGCCGGGGGGGTAACTGAAGCTTTCTTT.

DNA of the CDR3: TGTGCCAGCAGCTTAGTCCGTCAGGGGCGGGAAAAACTGTTTTTT. Its protein product is CASSLVRQGREKLFF. The chain uses TRBV7-2 and TRBJ1-4, with TRBD1 as a possible D gene (6 bases). CDR1 and CDR2 from the germline V gene are SGHTA and FQGNSA. The CDR3 covers 15 residues. V was pared by 1 base and J by 8 bases, with 14 bases between. The whole variable domain, remainder taken from reference TRBV7-2 and TRBJ1-4, is GAGVSQSPSNKVTEKGKDVELRCDPISGHTALYWYRQSLGQGLEFLIYFQGNSAPDKSGLPSDRFSAERTGGSVSTLTIQRTQQEDSAVYLCASSLVRQGREKLFFGSGTQLSVL.

Concerning this clonotype: It may be a read error: a sequence one base away is much more abundant. V and J are TRBV7-2 and TRBJ2-7; D remains unclear. Per the germline V gene, CDR1 is SGHTA and CDR2 is FQGNSA. This CDR3 has 13 amino acids. The CDR3 loop reads CVSSLTPTYEQYF. The CDR3 coding sequence is TGTGTCAGCAGCTTAACACCAACCTACGAGCAGTACTTC.

This rearrangement joins TRBV6-8 to TRBJ1-1; weak D call: TRBD1 (5 bases). The V end lost 6 bases, the J end lost 6 bases, and 17 bases lay between the germline ends. This CDR3 is built from 14 residues. The germline gives CDR1 MNHGY, CDR2 SAAAGT. In nucleotides, the CDR3 is TGTGCCAGCAGACGTAAACCACCGGGGGCTGAAGCTTTCTTT. Its protein product is CASRRKPPGAEAFF.

The CDR3 protein is CASSLTGAAEQYF. CDR3 bases: TGTGCCAGCAGCTTGACAGGGGCGGCCGAGCAGTACTTC. The chain joins TRBV5-6 to TRBJ2-7; 7 bases fit TRBD1. The V segment lost 1 base and the J segment 6 bases; nucleotides outside the gene matches: 4. Germline V gene sequence: CDR1 SGHDT, CDR2 YYEEEE. The CDR3 has 13 residues.

The chain is built from TRBV2 and TRBJ1-3; no clear D gene. This CDR3 region has 15 residues. V dropped 1 base and J dropped 4 bases, with 11 bases sitting between them. Germline V CDR1 and CDR2: SNHLY, FYNNEI. The CDR3: CASSEVGRQGNTIYF. The CDR3 DNA reads TGTGCCAGCAGTGAAGTCGGCCGACAAGGAAACACCATATATTTT. Complete variable domain (other parts from reference TRBV2 and TRBJ1-3): EPEVTQTPSHQVTQMGQEVILRCVPISNHLYFYWYRQILGQKVEFLVSFYNNEISEKSEIFDDQFSVERPDGSNFTLKIRSTKLEDSAMYFCASSEVGRQGNTIYFGEGSWLTVV.

There are many counts of this clonotype. The chain links TRBV28 to TRBJ1-2; 9 nucleotides align to TRBD1. The germline CDR1 and CDR2 sequences are MDHEN and SYDVKM. The CDR3 is 14 residues long. The junction had 4 bases not matched to a gene; V was cut back by 1 base and J by 7 bases. CDR3 region: CASSLLGTGSGYTF. In nucleotides, the CDR3 is TGTGCCAGCAGTTTATTAGGGACAGGGTCTGGCTACACCTTC.

The V and J genes are TRBV24-1 and TRBJ1-2, with no clear D. The germline V gene has CDR1 KGHDR and CDR2 SFDVKD. CDR3 length: 13 residues. Trimming cost V 4 bases and J 2 bases, with 7 bases left between them. In DNA, the CDR3 is TGTGCCACCAGTGAGGCCGGGAACTATGGCTACACCTTC. Amino acids: CATSEAGNYGYTF.

This clonotype showed up just a few times. The chain employs TRBV7-9 and TRBJ2-7, with D perhaps matching TRBD1 (5 bases). Trimming removed 3 bases from V and 3 bases from J, with 9 bases in between. CDR1 and CDR2 (germline): SEHNR, FQNEAQ (reference sequence). The CDR3 contains 13 residues. CDR3 nucleotides: TGTGCCAGCAGCTTTGAGCAGGGCTACGAGCAGTACTTC. It codes for CASSFEQGYEQYF. Drawing the rest from reference TRBV7-9 and TRBJ2-7, the complete variable domain is DTGVSQNPRHKITKRGQNVTFRCDPISEHNRLYWYRQTLGQGPEFLTYFQNEAQLEKSRLLSDRFSAERPKGSFSTLEIQRTEQGDSAMYLCASSFEQGYEQYFGPGTRLTVT.

The chain uses TRBV6-6 and TRBJ1-6; TRBD1 agrees at 7 bases. This CDR3 comprises 16 residues. With V trimmed by 6 bases and J by 0 bases, 5 bases remained unmatched. Germline values: CDR1 MNHNY, CDR2 SVGAGI (reference sequence). Written as DNA, the CDR3 is TGTGCCAGCAGCAAGGACAGGAGCTCCTATAATTCACCCCTCCACTTT. Translated, it gives CASSKDRSSYNSPLHF.

V and J are TRBV7-9 and TRBJ2-2; tentative D call: TRBD1 (5 bases). The CDR3 is made up of 14 amino acids. Trimming pared 8 bases from V and 5 bases from J, leaving 15 bases between. In germline, CDR1 is SEHNR, CDR2 FQNEAQ (reference sequence). CDR3 coding DNA: TGTGCCAGCTCCCGGACAATCCCTACCGGGGAGCTGTTTTTT. Amino acids: CASSRTIPTGELFF.

This clonotype has a handful of counts. The chain couples TRBV12-3 or TRBV12-4 to TRBJ2-4; D is undetermined. The CDR3 is 16 amino acids. Trimming left V 1 base short and J 0 bases short, with 10 bases between. In nucleotides, the CDR3 is TGTGCCAGCAGTTTAGTGGTCAGCCTAGCCAAAAACATTCAGTACTTC. Encoded protein: CASSLVVSLAKNIQYF.

The rearrangement joins TRBV6-6 to TRBJ2-7; weak D call: TRBD1 (5 bases). Per the germline V gene, CDR1 is MNHNY and CDR2 is SVGAGI (reference sequence). The CDR3 length is 16 residues. V lost 0 bases and J 6 bases, leaving 18 bases between the germline ends. CDR3 loop: CASSYSRQGSFGEQYF. For the CDR3, the DNA is TGTGCCAGCAGTTACTCGCGGCAGGGAAGTTTTGGCGAGCAGTACTTC.

The rearrangement joins TRBV9 to TRBJ1-4, with D tentatively TRBD1 (6 bases). CDR1 SGDLS and CDR2 YYNGEE come from the germline V gene. The CDR3 loop spans 15 amino acids. Trimming left V 0 bases short and J 7 bases short, with 13 bases between. The CDR3 DNA follows: TGTGCCAGCAGCGTAGCTGCGGGGGCAGGTGAAAAACTGTTTTTT. This translates into CASSVAAGAGEKLFF. The entire variable domain, with the rest obtained from reference TRBV9 and TRBJ1-4, is as follows: DSGVTQTPKHLITATGQRVTLRCSPRSGDLSVYWYQQSLDQGLQFLIQYYNGEERAKGNILERFSAQQFPDLHSELNLSSLELGDSALYFCASSVAAGAGEKLFFGSGTQLSVL.